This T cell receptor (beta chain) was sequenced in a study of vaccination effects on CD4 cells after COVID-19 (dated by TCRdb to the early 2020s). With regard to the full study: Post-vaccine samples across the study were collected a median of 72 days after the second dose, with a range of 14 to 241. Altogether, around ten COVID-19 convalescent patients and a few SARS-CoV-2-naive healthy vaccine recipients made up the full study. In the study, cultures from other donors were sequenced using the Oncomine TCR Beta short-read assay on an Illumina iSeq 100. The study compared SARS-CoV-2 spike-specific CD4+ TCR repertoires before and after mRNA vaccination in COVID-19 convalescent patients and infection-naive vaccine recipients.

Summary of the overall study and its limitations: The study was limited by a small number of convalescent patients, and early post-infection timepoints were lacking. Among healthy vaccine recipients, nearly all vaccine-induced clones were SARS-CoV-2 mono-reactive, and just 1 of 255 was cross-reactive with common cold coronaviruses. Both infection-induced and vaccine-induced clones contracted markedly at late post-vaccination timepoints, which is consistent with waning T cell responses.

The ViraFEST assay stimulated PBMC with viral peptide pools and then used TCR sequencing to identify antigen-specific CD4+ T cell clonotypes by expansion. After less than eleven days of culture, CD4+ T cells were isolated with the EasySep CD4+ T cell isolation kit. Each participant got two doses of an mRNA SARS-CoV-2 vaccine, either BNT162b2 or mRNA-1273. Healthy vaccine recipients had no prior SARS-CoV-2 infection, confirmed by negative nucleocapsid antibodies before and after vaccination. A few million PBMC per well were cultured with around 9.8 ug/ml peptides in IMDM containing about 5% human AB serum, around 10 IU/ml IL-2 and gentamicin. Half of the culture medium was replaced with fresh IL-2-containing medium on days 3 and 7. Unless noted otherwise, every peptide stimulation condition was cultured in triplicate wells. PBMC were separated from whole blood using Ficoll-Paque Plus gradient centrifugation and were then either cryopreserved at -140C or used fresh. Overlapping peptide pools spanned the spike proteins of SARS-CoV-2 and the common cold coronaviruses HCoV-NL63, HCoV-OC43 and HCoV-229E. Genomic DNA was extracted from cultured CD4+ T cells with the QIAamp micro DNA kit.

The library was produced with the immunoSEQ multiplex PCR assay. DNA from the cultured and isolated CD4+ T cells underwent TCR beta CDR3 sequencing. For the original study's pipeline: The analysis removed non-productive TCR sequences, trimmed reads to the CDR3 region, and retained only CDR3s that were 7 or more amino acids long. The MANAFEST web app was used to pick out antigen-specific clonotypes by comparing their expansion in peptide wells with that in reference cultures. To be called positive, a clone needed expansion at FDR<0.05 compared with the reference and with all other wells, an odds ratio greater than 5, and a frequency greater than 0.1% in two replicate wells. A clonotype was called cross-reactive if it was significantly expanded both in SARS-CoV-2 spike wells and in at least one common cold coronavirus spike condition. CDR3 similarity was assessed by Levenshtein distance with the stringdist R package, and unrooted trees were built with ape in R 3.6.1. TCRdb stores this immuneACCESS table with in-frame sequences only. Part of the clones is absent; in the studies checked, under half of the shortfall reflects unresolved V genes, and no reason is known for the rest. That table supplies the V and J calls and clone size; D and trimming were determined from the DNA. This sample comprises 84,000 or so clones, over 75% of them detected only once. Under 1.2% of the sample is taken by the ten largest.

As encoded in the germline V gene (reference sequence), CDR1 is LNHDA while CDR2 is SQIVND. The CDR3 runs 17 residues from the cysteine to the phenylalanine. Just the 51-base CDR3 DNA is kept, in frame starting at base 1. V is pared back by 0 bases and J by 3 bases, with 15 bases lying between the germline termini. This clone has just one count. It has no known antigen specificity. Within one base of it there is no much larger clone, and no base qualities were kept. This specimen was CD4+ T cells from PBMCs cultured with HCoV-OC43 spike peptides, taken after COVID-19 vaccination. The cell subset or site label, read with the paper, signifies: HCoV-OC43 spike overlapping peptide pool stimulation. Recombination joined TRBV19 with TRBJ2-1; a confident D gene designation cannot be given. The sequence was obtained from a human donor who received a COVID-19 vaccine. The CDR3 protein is CASSIEDEASSYNEQFF. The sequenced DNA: TGTGCCAGTAGTATAGAGGACGAGGCAAGCAGCTACAATGAGCAGTTCTTC.